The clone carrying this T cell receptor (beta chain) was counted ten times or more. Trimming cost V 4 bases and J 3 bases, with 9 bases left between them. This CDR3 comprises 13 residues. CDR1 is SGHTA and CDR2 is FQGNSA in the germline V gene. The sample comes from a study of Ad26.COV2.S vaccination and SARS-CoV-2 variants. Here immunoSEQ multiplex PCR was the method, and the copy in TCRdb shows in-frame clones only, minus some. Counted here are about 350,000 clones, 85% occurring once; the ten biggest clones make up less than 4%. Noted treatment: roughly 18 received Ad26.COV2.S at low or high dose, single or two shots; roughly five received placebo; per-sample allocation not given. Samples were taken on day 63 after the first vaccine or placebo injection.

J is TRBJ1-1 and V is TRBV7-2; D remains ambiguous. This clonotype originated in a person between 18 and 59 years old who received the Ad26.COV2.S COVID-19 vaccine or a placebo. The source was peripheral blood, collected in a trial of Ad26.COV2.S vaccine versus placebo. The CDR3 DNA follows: TGTGCCAGCAGCTCGAGACGGTACACTGAAGCTTTCTTT. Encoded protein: CASSSRRYTEAFF.